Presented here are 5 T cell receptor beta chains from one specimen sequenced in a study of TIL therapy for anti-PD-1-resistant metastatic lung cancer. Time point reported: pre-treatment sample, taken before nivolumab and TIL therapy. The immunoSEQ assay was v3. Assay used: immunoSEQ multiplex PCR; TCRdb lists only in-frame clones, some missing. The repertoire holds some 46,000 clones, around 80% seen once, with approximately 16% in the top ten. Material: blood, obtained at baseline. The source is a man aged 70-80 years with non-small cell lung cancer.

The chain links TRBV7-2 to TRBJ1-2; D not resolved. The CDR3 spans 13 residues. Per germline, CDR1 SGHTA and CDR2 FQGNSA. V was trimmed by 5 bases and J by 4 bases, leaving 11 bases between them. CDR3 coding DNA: TGTGCCAGCAGCCCCAACAGTGGCTATGGCTACACCTTC. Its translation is CASSPNSGYGYTF.

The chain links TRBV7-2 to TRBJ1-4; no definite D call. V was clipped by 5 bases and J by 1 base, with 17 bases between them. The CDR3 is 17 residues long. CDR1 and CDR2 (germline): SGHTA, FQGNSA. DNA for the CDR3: TGTGCCAGCAGCCCGCTTGGCGGCGGGTTAACTAATGAAAAACTGTTTTTT. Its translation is CASSPLGGGLTNEKLFF.

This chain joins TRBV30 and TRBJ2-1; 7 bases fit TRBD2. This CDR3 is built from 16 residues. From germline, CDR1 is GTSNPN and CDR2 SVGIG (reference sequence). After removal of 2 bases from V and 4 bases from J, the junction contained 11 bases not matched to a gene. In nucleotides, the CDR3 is TGTGCCTGGAGTTCTCCCCGGTGGGAGGGATACAATGAGCAGTTCTTC. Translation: CAWSSPRWEGYNEQFF.

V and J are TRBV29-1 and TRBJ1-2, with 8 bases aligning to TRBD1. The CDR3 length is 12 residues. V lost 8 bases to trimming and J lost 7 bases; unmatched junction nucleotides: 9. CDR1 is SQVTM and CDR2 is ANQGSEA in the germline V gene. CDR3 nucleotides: TGCAGCTCCCTCGGACAGGGAAGTGGCTACACCTTC. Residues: CSSLGQGSGYTF.

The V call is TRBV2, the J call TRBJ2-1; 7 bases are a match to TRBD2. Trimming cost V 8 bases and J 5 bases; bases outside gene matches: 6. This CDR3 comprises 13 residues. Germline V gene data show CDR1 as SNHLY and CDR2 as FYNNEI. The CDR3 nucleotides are TGTGCCAGCCGGCGGGAGCCTCACAATGAGCAGTTCTTC. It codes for CASRREPHNEQFF.